These T cell receptor beta chains were read from a single sample in a study of OX40 agonist ivuxolimab in advanced cancers. The method was immunoSEQ multiplex PCR; TCRdb's version includes in-frame clones alone and lacks a portion of them. The sample includes 84,000 or so clones, more than 80% of them seen just once. The source material was CD4+ or CD8+ T cells sorted from blood, sampled in a trial of the OX40 agonist ivuxolimab. These receptors were taken from an adult with an advanced solid tumor such as melanoma, head and neck, liver or kidney cancer. Each CDR3 is given with its conserved first and last residue. Each record gives: clone size, V gene, J gene, CDR3 protein. Only some rows state a clone size, as once, few, many or a class for expanded clones.

>.|TRBV18|TRBJ2-3
CASSPRTGGTDTQYF
>.|TRBV4-3|TRBJ2-5
CASSQDYGSAKGRGTQYF
>.|TRBV19|TRBJ2-2
CASSMMENTGELFF
>.|TRBV5-1|TRBJ1-6
CASRRDGGDSPLHF
>once|TRBV19|TRBJ2-2
CASSFLTGAGSTGELFF
>once|TRBV7-2|TRBJ1-3
CASSLLWSSGNTIYF
>once|TRBV28|TRBJ2-2
CASRGNTGELFF
>.|TRBV2|TRBJ2-5
CASSEAPRGLKQETQYF
>.|TRBV9|TRBJ1-1
CASSATGGRDTEAFF
>.|TRBV6-5|TRBJ1-4
CASEQAGRGNEKLFF
>.|TRBV5-1|TRBJ2-6
CASSLALISSSYFSGANVLTF
>.|TRBV5-1|TRBJ2-3
CASSLGAGGRDTQYF
>.|TRBV4-3|TRBJ2-1
CASSQGGVAATYNEQFF
>.|TRBV5-1|TRBJ2-3
CASSLQGFHTDTQYF
>once|TRBV6-6|TRBJ1-4
CASSYRGGVTNEKLFF
>.|TRBV5-3|TRBJ1-2
CARSLSLTGGDLYGYTF
>.|TRBV5-4|TRBJ1-1
CASSSWDRNTEAFF
>.|TRBV7-2|TRBJ1-3
CASSSQGPGNTIYF
>.|TRBV28|TRBJ1-2
CASNEGGQYYGYTF
>.|TRBV19|TRBJ2-2
CASADANTGELFF
>once|TRBV2|TRBJ1-1
CASSYAGDMNTEAFF
>once|TRBV7-2|TRBJ1-1
CASSSDSNTEAFF
>.|TRBV6-5|TRBJ1-4
CASSYNGLSEELFF
>.|TRBV27|TRBJ1-5
CASSLGPANQPQHF
>few|TRBV27|TRBJ1-1
CASSSLQARGTEAFF
>.|TRBV28|TRBJ2-6
CASSPDSSGANVLTF
>.|TRBV27|TRBJ2-2
CASSLGRGDTGELFF
>.|TRBV5-5|TRBJ1-1
CASSLTLTGVNTEAFF
>once|TRBV6-4|TRBJ2-3
CASSRDPRDTQYF
>once|TRBV18|TRBJ2-1
CASSPIIETSGPHNEQFF
>once|TRBV5-1|TRBJ2-5
CASSLSDRGGETQYF
>.|TRBV12-5|TRBJ2-2
CASGLGTSNTGELFF